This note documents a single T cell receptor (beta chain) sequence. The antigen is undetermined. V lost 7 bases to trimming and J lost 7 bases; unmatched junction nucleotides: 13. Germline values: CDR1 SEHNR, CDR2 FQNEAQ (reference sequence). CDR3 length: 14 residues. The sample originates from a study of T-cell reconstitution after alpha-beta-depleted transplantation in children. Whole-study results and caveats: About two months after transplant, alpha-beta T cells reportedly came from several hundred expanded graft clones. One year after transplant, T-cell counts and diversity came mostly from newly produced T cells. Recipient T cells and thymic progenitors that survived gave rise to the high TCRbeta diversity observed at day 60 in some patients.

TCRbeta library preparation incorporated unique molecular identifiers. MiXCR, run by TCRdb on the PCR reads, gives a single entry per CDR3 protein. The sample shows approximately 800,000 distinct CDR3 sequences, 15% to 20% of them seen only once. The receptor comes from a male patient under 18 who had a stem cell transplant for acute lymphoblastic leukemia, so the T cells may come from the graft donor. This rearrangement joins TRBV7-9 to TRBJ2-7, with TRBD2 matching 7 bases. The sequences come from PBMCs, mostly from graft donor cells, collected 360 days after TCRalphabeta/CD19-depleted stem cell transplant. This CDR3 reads CASTVGGGIPEQYF. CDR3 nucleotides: TGTGCCAGCACAGTGGGGGGAGGGATTCCGGAGCAGTACTTC.